Below, one T cell receptor beta chain is given with its context. This record comes from a study of spatial heterogeneity in lung cancer. MiXCR, applied by TCRdb to the 5' RACE reads, yields one record per CDR3 protein. This sample yields fewer than 2,000 distinct CDR3 sequences, of which more than 45% are seen a single time; roughly 40% belongs to the top ten. Described time point: sample taken at primary tumor resection. Tumor, nontumor lung or frozen PBMC supplied whole RNA, sequenced without sorting. The sequenced sample was PBMCs, obtained at surgery. This TCR came from a female donor with early-stage non-small cell lung cancer.

CDR3 in amino acids: CASSVANVGGNEQFF. CDR3 DNA: TGTGCCAGCAGCGTAGCGAACGTGGGGGGCAATGAGCAGTTCTTC. The rearrangement joins TRBV9 to TRBJ2-1, with D possibly being TRBD2 (6 bases). The CDR3 extends over 15 amino acids. V shed 0 bases and J shed 6 bases, with 13 bases lying between them. Looked up from germline, CDR1 is SGDLS and CDR2 is YYNGEE.